This entry lists 3 T cell receptor beta chains sequenced from one sample in a study of cytotoxic CD8 clonotypes in ibrutinib-treated CLL. The table came from immunoSEQ multiplex PCR; TCRdb's copy has only in-frame clones and leaves some out. The data contain some 170,000 clones, 70% to 90% of them singletons. Sequences were derived from PBMCs, sampled at disease progression, from a patient treated with ibrutinib. Receptor source: a human donor with chronic lymphocytic leukemia.

The gene calls are TRBV2 and TRBJ2-4; D is perhaps TRBD1 (5 bases). Trimming removed 7 bases at V and 1 base at J, with 8 bases between. The CDR3 spans 13 residues. Germline CDR1 SNHLY, CDR2 FYNNEI. CDR3 in DNA: TGTGCCAGCAATTACAGGGCCAAAAACATTCAGTACTTC. This codes for CASNYRAKNIQYF.

The gene calls are TRBV28 and TRBJ2-3, with no clear D. Germline V CDR1 and CDR2: MDHEN, SYDVKM. The CDR3 loop spans 16 amino acids. Trimming left V 10 bases short and J 0 bases short, with 20 bases between. The CDR3 here is CATGYQTGASTDTQYF. The CDR3 DNA is TGTGCCACCGGATACCAAACGGGCGCTAGCACAGATACGCAGTATTTT. Full variable domain (rest looked up from reference TRBV28 and TRBJ2-3): DVKVTQSSRYLVKRTGEKVFLECVQDMDHENMFWYRQDPGLGLRLIYFSYDVKMKEKGDIPEGYSVSREKKERFSLILESASTNQTSMYLCATGYQTGASTDTQYFGPGTRLTVL.

The chain employs TRBV10-3 and TRBJ2-7, with D tentatively TRBD1 (6 bases). Looked up from germline, CDR1 is ENHRY and CDR2 is SYGVKD. Trimming stripped 3 bases from V and 5 bases from J, with 14 bases between. The CDR3 is 14 amino acids. The CDR3 region has the DNA TGTGCCATCAGTGATCCCGGGACAAAAGACGAGCAGTACTTC. Its translation is CAISDPGTKDEQYF.